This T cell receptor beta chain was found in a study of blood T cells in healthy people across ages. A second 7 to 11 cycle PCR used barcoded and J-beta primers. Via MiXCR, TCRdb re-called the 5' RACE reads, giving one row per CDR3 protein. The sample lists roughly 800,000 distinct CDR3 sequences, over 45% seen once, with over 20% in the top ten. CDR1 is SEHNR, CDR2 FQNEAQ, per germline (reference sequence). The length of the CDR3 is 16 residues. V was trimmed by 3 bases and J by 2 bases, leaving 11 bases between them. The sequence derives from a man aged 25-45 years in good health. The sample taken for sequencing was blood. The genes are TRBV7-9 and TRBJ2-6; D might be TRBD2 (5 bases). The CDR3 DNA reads TGTGCCAGCAGCTTGGCAGGACTTCCTGGGGCCAACGTCCTGACTTTC. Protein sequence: CASSLAGLPGANVLTF.